These T cell receptor beta chains were read from a single sample in a study of a mutant IDH1 vaccine in newly diagnosed glioma. The antigens for these receptors are not known. Sequencing used immunoSEQ multiplex PCR; TCRdb keeps in-frame clones, though not all of them. This table holds some 31,000 clones, more than 70% found once. Sequenced here: PBMCs, sampled from a glioma patient whose treatment included an IDH1 peptide vaccine. These receptors all come from a woman under 30 with glioma. CDR3s include the opening cysteine and the closing phenylalanine or tryptophan. A D gene is named only where the DNA matches it firmly. Expanded clones are given a class, and other clones once, few, many or no size at all.

size	length	V	J	D	CDR3	DNA
-	16	TRBV6-6	TRBJ2-2	-	CASSYQRGEDTGELFF	TGTGCCAGCAGTTACCAGAGGGGCGAGGACACCGGGGAGCTGTTTTTT
-	12	TRBV6-6	TRBJ1-2	-	CATRQDNYGYTF	TGTGCCACGCGACAGGATAACTATGGCTACACCTTC
-	15	TRBV15	TRBJ2-5	TRBD1	CATSIDRGRQETQYF	TGTGCCACCAGCATAGACAGGGGGAGACAAGAGACCCAGTACTTC
-	14	TRBV7-9	TRBJ1-4	-	CASSYRDQNEKLFF	TGTGCCAGCAGCTATCGGGACCAAAATGAAAAACTGTTTTTT
-	15	TRBV5-1	TRBJ1-4	-	CASSQGAGVNEKLFF	TGCGCCAGCAGCCAAGGGGCAGGGGTTAATGAAAAACTGTTTTTT
-	15	TRBV19	TRBJ2-7	TRBD2	CASSMEGGLAGEQYF	TGTGCCAGTAGTATGGAGGGAGGACTAGCGGGAGAGCAGTACTTC
-	16	TRBV30	TRBJ1-5	-	CAWSGGAGLSNQPQHF	TGTGCCTGGAGTGGAGGCGCAGGCCTAAGCAATCAGCCCCAGCATTTT
-	13	TRBV7-6	TRBJ2-7	-	CASSSYSSYEQYF	TGTGCCAGCAGCTCCTATAGCTCCTACGAGCAGTACTTC
-	14	TRBV7-8	TRBJ2-3	-	CASSSPRQSDTQYF	TGTGCCAGCAGCTCGCCACGCCAGTCAGATACGCAGTATTTT
-	14	TRBV6-5	TRBJ1-5	-	CASSPAYSNQPQHF	TGTGCCAGCAGTCCAGCGTATAGCAATCAGCCCCAGCATTTT
-	15	TRBV27	TRBJ1-2	-	CASSLLGQGNYGYTF	TGTGCCAGCAGTTTGCTGGGGCAGGGTAACTATGGCTACACCTTC
-	22	TRBV19	TRBJ2-2	TRBD1	CASSIWDTGVFLLDANTGELFF	TGTGCCAGTAGTATCTGGGATACAGGGGTTTTTTTGCTCGACGCGAACACCGGGGAGCTGTTTTTT
-	12	TRBV7-8	TRBJ2-1	-	CASSGLAFEQFF	TGTGCCAGCAGCGGGCTAGCGTTTGAGCAGTTCTTC
once	18	TRBV4-1	TRBJ2-6	TRBD2	CASSRGGTSISGANVLTF	TGCGCCAGCAGCCGGGGGGGTACAAGCATCTCTGGGGCCAACGTCCTGACTTTC